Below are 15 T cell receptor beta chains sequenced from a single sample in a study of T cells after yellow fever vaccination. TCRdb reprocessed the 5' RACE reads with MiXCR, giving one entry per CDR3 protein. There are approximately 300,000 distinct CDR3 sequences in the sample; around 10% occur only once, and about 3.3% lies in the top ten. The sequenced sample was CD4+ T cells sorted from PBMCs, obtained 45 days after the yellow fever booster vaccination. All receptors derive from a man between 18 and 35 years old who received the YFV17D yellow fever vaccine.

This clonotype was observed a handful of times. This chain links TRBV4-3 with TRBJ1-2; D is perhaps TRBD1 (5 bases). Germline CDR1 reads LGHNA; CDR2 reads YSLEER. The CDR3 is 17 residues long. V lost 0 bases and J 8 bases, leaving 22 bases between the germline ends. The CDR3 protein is CASSQEGVGSRIRGYTF. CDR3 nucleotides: TGCGCCAGCAGCCAAGAGGGGGTCGGGAGCCGGATTCGGGGCTACACCTTC.

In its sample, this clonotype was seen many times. The DNA for the CDR3 is TGCGCCAGCAGCCCGCGACAGGGGGTCTATGGCTACACCTTC. Protein product: CASSPRQGVYGYTF. This sequence joins TRBV4-3 and TRBJ1-2; 9 positions agree with TRBD1. Unmatched junction bases numbered 4, after V lost 4 bases and J lost 4 bases. The length of the CDR3 is 14 residues. Germline CDR1 is LGHNA and CDR2 is YSLEER.

In nucleotides, the CDR3 is TGCGCCAGCAGCCCAGCTAGCGGGAGCTCCTACAATGAGCAGTTCTTC. Amino acid sequence: CASSPASGSSYNEQFF. V and J are TRBV5-1 and TRBJ2-1; TRBD2 matches 10 bases. Germline CDR1 and CDR2: SGHRS and YFSETQ. The CDR3 consists of 16 residues. The J segment lost 0 bases and the V segment lost 4 bases, leaving 4 bases of the junction unmatched.

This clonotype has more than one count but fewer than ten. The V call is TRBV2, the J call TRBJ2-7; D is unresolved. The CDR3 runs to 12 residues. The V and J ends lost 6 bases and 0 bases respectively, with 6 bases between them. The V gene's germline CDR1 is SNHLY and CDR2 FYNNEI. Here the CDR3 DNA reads TGTGCCAGCAGGGACGACTCCTACGAGCAGTACTTC. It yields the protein CASRDDSYEQYF.

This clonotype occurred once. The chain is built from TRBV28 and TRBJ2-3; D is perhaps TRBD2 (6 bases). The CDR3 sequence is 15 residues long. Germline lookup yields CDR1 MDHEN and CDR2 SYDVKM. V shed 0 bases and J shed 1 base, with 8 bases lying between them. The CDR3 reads CASSLWAGRTDTQYF. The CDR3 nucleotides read TGTGCCAGCAGTTTATGGGCGGGACGCACAGATACGCAGTATTTT. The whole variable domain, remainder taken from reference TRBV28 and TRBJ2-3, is DVKVTQSSRYLVKRTGEKVFLECVQDMDHENMFWYRQDPGLGLRLIYFSYDVKMKEKGDIPEGYSVSREKKERFSLILESASTNQTSMYLCASSLWAGRTDTQYFGPGTRLTVL.

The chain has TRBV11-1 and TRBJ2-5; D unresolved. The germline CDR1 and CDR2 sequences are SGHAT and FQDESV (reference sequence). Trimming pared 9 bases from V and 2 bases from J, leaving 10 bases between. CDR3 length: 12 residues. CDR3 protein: CASRASQETQYF. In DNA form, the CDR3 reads TGTGCCAGTAGAGCCTCTCAAGAGACCCAGTACTTC.

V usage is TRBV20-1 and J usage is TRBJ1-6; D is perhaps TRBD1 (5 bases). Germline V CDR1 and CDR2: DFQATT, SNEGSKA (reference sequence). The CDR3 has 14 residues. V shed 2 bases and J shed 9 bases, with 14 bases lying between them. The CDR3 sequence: CSARNQGNGSPLHF. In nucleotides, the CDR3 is TGCAGTGCTAGAAACCAGGGAAATGGTTCACCCCTCCACTTT.

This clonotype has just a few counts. CDR3 sequence (DNA): TGTGCCAGCAGCCCGAACCAACGAGTCTATGGCTACACCTTC. This translates into CASSPNQRVYGYTF. This chain joins TRBV7-3 and TRBJ1-2; D gene unclear. The CDR3 sequence is 14 residues long. Germline CDR1 SGHTA, CDR2 FQGTGA. Trimming removed 5 bases from V and 4 bases from J, with 14 bases in between.

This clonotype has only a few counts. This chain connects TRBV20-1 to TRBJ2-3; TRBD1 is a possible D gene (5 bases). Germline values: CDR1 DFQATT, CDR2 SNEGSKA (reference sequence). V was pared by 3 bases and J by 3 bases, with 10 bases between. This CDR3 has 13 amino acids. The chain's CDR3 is CSASDSMTDTQYF. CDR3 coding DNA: TGCAGTGCTAGTGACAGCATGACAGATACGCAGTATTTT.

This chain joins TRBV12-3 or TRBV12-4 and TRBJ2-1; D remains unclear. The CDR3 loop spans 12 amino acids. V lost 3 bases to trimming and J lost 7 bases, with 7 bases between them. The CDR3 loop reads CASSFAGNEQFF. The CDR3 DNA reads TGTGCCAGCAGTTTCGCCGGAAATGAGCAGTTCTTC.

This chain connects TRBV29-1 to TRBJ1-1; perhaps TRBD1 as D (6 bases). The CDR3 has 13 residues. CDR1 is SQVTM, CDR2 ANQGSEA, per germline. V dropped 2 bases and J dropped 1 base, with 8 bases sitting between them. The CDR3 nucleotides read TGCAGCGTTGAACGGGGGCGGAACACTGAAGCTTTCTTT. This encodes CSVERGRNTEAFF.

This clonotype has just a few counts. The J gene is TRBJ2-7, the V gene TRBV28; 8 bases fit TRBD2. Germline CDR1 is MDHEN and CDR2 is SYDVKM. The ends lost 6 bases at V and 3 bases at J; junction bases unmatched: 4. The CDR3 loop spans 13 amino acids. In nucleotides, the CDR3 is TGTGCCAGCAGCGGCGGGGGGTTCTACGAGCAGTACGTC. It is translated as CASSGGGFYEQYV.

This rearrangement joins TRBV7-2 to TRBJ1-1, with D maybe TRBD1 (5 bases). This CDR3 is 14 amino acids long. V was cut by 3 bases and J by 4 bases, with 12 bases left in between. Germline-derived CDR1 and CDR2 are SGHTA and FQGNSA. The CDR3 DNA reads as TGTGCCAGCAGCTTCGGGGGAGAGAGCACTGAAGCTTTCTTT. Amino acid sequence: CASSFGGESTEAFF.

The CDR3 sequence is CATSDWSGLAGGSTDTQYF. Here the CDR3 DNA reads TGTGCCACCAGTGATTGGTCGGGACTAGCGGGGGGAAGCACAGATACGCAGTATTTT. The chain has TRBV24-1 and TRBJ2-3; 15 bases align to TRBD2. Germline CDR1 is KGHDR and CDR2 is SFDVKD. The CDR3 runs to 19 residues. V shed 2 bases, J shed 0 bases, and the junction held 5 bases outside the gene matches.

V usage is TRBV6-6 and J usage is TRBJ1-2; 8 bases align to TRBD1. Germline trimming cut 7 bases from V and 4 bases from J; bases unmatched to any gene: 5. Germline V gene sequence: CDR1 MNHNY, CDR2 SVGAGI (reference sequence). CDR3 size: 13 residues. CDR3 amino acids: CASNEDRVYGYTF. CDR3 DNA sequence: TGTGCCAGCAACGAGGACAGGGTCTATGGCTACACCTTC.